The clone carrying this T cell receptor beta chain was seen many times. Its specificity is unknown. Each CDR3 protein gets one entry after TCRdb re-called the 5' RACE reads with MiXCR. Here the sample spans hundreds of thousands of distinct CDR3 sequences, around 24% being singletons. The CDR3 is 14 amino acids. Trimming cost V 4 bases and J 4 bases; bases outside gene matches: 2. The germline gives CDR1 LGHDT, CDR2 YNNKEL (reference sequence). This sample stems from a study of identical twins. General observations from the study: The authors drew conclusions from cross-sectional statistical analysis rather than following the same donors.

This sample was shared with a second study, whose subject was T cells expressing NK-cell markers. This second study notes: Sorted T-cell subsets CD3+CD56+NKG2C+, CD3+CD56+NKG2C- and CD3+CD56-NKG2C+ were TCR beta-sequenced. The CD3+CD56-NKG2C+ fraction was also led by these clonotypes in a few donors.

The J gene is TRBJ2-5, the V gene TRBV3-1, with 11 bases fitting TRBD2. The sequenced sample consisted of CD4+ T cells sorted from blood. This receptor was identified in a woman aged 18-30 years in good health. CDR3 amino acids: CASSPGTSGETQYF. In DNA form, the CDR3 reads TGTGCCAGCAGCCCCGGGACTAGCGGAGAGACCCAGTACTTC.